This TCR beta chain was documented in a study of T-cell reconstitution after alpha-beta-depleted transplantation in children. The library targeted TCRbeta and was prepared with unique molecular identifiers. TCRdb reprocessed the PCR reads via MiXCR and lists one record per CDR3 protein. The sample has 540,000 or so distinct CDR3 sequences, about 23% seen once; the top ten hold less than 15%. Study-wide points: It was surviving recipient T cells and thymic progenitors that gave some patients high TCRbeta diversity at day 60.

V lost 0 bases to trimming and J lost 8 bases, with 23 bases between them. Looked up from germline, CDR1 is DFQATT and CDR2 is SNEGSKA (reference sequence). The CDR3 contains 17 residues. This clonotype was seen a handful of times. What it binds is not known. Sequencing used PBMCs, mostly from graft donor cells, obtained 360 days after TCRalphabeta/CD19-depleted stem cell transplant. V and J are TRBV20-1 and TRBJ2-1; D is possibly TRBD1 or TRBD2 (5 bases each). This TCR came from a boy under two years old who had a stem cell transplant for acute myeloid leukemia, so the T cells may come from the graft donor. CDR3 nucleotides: TGCAGTGCTAGAGATTGGGGGAAGGCCGACGGCGGCGATGAGCAGTTCTTC. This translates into CSARDWGKADGGDEQFF.